This T cell receptor (beta chain) was sequenced for a study of T cell repertoires in cytomegalovirus infection. The germline CDR1 and CDR2 sequences are GTSNPN and SVGIG (reference sequence). CDR3 length: 14 residues. V lost 2 bases to trimming and J lost 8 bases; unmatched junction nucleotides: 4. TCRdb itself ran the reads through MiXCR, one entry per CDR3 protein. The repertoire includes around 130,000 distinct CDR3 sequences, about 24% of them detected once, and roughly 35% sits in the top ten. Concerning this clonotype itself: Its antigen is undetermined.

The chain employs TRBV30 and TRBJ2-2; 11 bases match TRBD1. This sequence originates from a human donor in good health (CMV status not recorded). Some clones in this sample may be carry-over from other donors' samples. The sequencing input was PBMCs, sequenced either directly or after in vitro stimulation (not recorded which). DNA of the CDR3: TGTGCCTGGAGTTCCGGACAGGGGGCAGGGGAGCTGTTTTTT. Its protein product is CAWSSGQGAGELFF.